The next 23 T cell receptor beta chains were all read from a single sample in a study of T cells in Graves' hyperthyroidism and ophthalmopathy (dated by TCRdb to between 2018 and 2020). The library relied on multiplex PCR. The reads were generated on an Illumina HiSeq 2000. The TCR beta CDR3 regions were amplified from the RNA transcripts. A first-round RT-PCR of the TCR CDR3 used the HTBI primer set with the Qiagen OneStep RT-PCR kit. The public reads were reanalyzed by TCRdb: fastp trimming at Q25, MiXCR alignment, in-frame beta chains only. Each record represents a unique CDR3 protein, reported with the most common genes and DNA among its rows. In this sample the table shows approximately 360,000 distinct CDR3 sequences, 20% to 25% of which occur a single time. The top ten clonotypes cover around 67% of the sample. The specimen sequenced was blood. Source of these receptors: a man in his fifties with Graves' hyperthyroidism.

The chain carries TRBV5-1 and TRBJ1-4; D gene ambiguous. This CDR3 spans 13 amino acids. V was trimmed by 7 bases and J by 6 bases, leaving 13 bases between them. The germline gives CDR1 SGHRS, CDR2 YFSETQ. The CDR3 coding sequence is TGCGCCAGCGGTAGGGTCCCTGATGAAAAACTGTTTTTT. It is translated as CASGRVPDEKLFF.

CDR3 residues: CASNKKGETQYF. In DNA form, the CDR3 reads TGTGCCAGCAACAAAAAGGGCGAGACCCAGTACTTC. V gene TRBV7-9 combines with J gene TRBJ2-5, with no clear D. The germline CDR1 and CDR2 sequences are SEHNR and FQNEAQ (reference sequence). Trimming shortened V by 7 bases and J by 5 bases, and 11 bases separated the two germline ends. The CDR3 length is 12 residues.

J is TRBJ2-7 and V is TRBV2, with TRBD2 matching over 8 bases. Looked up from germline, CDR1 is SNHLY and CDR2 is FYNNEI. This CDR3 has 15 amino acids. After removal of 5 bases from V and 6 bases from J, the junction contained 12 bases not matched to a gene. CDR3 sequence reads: CASSPPGRTSSEQYF. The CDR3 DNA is TGTGCCAGCAGTCCGCCCGGAAGGACTAGCAGCGAGCAGTACTTC.

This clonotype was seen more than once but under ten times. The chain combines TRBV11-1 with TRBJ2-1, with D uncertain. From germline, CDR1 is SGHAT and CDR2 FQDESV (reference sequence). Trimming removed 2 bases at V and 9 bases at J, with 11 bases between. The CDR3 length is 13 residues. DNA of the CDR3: TGTGCCAGCAGCTTATCGCCATCGACTGAGCAGTTCTTC. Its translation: CASSLSPSTEQFF.

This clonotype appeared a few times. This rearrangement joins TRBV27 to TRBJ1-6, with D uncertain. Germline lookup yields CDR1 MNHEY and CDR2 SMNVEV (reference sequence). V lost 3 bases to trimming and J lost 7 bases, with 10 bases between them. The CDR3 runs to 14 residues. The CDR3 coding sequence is TGTGCCAGCAGTTTGGGTCAGCCAAATTCACCCCTCCACTTT. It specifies CASSLGQPNSPLHF.

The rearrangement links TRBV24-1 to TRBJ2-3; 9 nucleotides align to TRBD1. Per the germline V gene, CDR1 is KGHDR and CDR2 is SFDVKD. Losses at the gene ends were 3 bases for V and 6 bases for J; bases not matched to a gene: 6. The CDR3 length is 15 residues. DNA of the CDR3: TGTGCCACCAGTGATCCCGGGACAGGGAGGGATACGCAGTATTTT. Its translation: CATSDPGTGRDTQYF.

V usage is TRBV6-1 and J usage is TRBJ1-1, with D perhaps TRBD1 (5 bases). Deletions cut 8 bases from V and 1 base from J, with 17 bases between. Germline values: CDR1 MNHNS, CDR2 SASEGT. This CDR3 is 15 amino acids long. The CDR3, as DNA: TGTGCCAGCGCGTACCGACCGGGGGGGAACACTGAAGCTTTCTTT. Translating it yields CASAYRPGGNTEAFF.

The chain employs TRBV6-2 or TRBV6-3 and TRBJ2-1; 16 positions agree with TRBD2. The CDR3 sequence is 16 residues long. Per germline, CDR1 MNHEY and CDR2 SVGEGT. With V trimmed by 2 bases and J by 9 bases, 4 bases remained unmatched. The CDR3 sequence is CASSYPGTSGRVEQFF. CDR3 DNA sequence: TGTGCCAGCAGTTACCCGGGGACTAGCGGGAGGGTTGAGCAGTTCTTC.

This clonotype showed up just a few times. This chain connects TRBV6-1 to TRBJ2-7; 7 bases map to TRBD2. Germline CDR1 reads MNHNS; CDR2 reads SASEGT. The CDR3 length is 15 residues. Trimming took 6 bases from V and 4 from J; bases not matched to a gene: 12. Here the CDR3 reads CASSFLAGAGYEQYF. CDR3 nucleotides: TGTGCCAGCAGCTTCCTGGCGGGAGCGGGGTACGAGCAGTACTTC.

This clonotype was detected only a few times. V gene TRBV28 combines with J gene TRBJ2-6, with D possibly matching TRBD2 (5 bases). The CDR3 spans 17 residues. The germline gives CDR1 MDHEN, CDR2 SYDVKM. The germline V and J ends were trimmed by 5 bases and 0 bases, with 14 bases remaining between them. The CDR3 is CASSESAGDSGANVLTF. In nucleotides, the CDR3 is TGTGCCAGCAGTGAGTCGGCGGGCGACTCTGGGGCCAACGTCCTGACTTTC.

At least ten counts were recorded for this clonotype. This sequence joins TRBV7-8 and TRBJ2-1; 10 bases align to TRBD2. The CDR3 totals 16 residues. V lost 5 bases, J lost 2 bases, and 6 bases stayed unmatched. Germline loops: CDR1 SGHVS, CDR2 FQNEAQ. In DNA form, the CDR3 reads TGTGCCAGCAGCGAGGCGCTAGCGGGAGCCTACAATGAGCAGTTCTTC. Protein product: CASSEALAGAYNEQFF.

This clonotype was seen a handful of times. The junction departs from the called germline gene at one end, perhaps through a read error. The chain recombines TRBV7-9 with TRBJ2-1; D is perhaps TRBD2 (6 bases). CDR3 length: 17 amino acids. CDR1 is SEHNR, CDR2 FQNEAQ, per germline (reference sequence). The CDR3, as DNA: TGTGCCAGCAGCTTAGTTTCCCCGGGGAGGCTATACAACGAGCAGTTCTTC. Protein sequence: CASSLVSPGRLYNEQFF.

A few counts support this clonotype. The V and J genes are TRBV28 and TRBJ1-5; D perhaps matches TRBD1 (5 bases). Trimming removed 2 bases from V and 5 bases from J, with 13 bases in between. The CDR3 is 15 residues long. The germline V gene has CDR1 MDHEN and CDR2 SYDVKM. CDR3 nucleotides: TGTGCCAGCAGTTTAGTGGGGGGTTGGCATCAGCCCCAGCATTTT. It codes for CASSLVGGWHQPQHF.

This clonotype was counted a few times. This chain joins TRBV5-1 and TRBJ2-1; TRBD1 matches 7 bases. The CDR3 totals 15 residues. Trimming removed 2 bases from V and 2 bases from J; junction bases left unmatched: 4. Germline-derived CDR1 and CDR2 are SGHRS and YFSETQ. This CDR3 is CASSFPTGPYNEQFF. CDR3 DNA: TGCGCCAGCAGCTTCCCGACAGGGCCCTACAATGAGCAGTTCTTC.

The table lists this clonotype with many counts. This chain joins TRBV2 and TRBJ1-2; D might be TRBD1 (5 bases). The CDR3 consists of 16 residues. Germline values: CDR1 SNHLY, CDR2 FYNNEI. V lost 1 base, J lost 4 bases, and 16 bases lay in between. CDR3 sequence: CASSEGGAAGPYGYTF. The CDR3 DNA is TGTGCCAGCAGTGAAGGAGGGGCAGCGGGCCCCTATGGCTACACCTTC.

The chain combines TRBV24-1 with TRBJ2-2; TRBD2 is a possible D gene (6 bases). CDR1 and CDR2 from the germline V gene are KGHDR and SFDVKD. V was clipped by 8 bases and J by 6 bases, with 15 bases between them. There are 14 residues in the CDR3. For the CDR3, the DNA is TGTGCCACCAAAGGTAGCGGTCTCTCCGGGGAGCTGTTTTTT. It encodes CATKGSGLSGELFF.

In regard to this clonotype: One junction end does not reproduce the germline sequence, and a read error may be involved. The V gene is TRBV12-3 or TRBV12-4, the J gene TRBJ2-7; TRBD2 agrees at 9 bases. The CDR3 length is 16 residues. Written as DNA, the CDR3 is TGTGCCATCAGTCCGCCAGCTCCAGCGGGAGGTAGTGAGCAGTACTTC. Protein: CAISPPAPAGGSEQYF.

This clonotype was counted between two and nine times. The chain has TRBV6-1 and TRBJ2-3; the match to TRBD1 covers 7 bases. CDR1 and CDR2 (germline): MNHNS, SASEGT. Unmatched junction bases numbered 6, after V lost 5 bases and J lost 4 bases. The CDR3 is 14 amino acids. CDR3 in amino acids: CASSSIQGADTQYF. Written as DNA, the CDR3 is TGTGCCAGCAGTTCGATCCAGGGGGCAGATACGCAGTATTTT.

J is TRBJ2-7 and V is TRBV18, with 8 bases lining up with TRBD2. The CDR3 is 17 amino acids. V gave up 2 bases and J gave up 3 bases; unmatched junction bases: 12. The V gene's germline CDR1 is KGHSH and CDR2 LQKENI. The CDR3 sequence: CASSPISSGTRFYEQYF. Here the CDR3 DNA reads TGTGCCAGCTCACCAATTTCTTCCGGGACTAGATTCTACGAGCAGTACTTC.

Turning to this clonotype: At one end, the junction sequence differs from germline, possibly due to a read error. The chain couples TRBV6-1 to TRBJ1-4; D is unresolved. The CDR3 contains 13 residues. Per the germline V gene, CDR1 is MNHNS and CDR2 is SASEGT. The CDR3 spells CASNEPNDEKLFF. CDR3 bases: TGTGCCAGCAATGAACCTAATGATGAAAAACTGTTTTTT.

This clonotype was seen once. CDR3 amino acids: CASSFKGTSGSIYEQYF. The CDR3 DNA reads TGTGCCAGCAGTTTTAAGGGGACTAGCGGGAGTATCTACGAGCAGTACTTC. The J gene is TRBJ2-7, the V gene TRBV27; 14 bases are a match to TRBD2. The V gene end was trimmed by 3 bases and the J gene end by 3 bases; junction bases not matched to a gene: 7. The CDR3 runs to 17 residues. In germline, CDR1 is MNHEY, CDR2 SMNVEV (reference sequence).

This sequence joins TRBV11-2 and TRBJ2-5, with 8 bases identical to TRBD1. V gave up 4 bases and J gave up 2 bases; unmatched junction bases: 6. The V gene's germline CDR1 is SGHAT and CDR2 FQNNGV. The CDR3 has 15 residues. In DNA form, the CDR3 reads TGTGCCAGCAGCTACGGACAGGGTGCTCAAGAGACCCAGTACTTC. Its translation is CASSYGQGAQETQYF.

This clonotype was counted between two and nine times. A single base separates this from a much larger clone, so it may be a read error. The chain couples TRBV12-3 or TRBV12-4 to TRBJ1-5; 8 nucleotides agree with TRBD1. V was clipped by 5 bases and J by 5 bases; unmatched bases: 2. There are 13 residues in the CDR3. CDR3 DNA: TGTGCCAGCAGTATGGACAGGGATCAGCCCCAGCATTTT. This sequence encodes CASSMDRDQPQHF.